These 15 T cell receptor beta chains were sequenced from one sample in a study of Graves' ophthalmopathy and Graves' hyperthyroidism. The study amplified TCR beta CDR3 regions using RNA transcripts. Following a first-round RT-PCR that used HTBI primers, a second-round multiplex PCR was carried out. TCRdb recomputed calls from the multiplex PCR reads with MiXCR, one row per CDR3 protein. The sample shows about 700,000 distinct CDR3 sequences, roughly two fifths of them seen only once. Material: peripheral blood. These receptors originate from an adult man with Graves' ophthalmopathy.

Only one count was recorded for this clonotype. This chain uses TRBV20-1 with TRBJ2-3; TRBD2 is a possible D gene (5 bases). V gave up 3 bases and J gave up 1 base, with 8 bases separating them. Germline V gene sequence: CDR1 DFQATT, CDR2 SNEGSKA (reference sequence). The CDR3 extends over 13 amino acids. CDR3 bases: TGCAGTGCTAGGAGGGCAGGCACAGATACGCAGTATTTT. It codes for CSARRAGTDTQYF.

There are a few counts of this clonotype. The chain has TRBV4-3 and TRBJ2-7; TRBD1 might be the D (6 bases). V was shortened by 1 base and J by 0 bases, with 16 bases between the two germline ends. CDR1 and CDR2 from the germline V gene are LGHNA and YSLEER. CDR3 length: 17 amino acids. The CDR3 here is CASSQAQWGQSSYEQYF. The DNA of the CDR3 is TGCGCCAGCAGCCAAGCCCAGTGGGGACAAAGCTCCTACGAGCAGTACTTC.

CDR3 loop: CSAEGPPATGELFF. DNA for the CDR3: TGCAGCGCGGAGGGGCCTCCTGCCACCGGGGAGCTGTTTTTT. V usage is TRBV29-1 and J usage is TRBJ2-2; the D gene is possibly TRBD2 (6 bases). This CDR3 contains 14 residues. Germline V lookup: CDR1 SQVTM, CDR2 ANQGSEA. Trimming stripped 7 bases from V and 4 bases from J, with 16 bases between.

The chain has TRBV7-9 and TRBJ2-7; the D gene is possibly TRBD2 (5 bases). The CDR3 length is 13 residues. Germline-derived CDR1 and CDR2 are SEHNR and FQNEAQ (reference sequence). Trimming pared 2 bases from V and 6 bases from J, leaving 11 bases between. This CDR3 reads CASSLIAGIEQYF. Written as DNA, the CDR3 is TGTGCCAGCAGCTTAATAGCCGGGATCGAGCAGTACTTC.

This clonotype turned up a few times. The CDR3 reads CASSDEASGSPGELFF. The CDR3 DNA follows: TGTGCCAGCAGTGATGAGGCTAGCGGGAGCCCCGGGGAGCTGTTTTTT. V usage is TRBV2 and J usage is TRBJ2-2; 10 bases are a match to TRBD2. Germline V gives CDR1 SNHLY, CDR2 FYNNEI. V gave up 3 bases and J gave up 6 bases; unmatched junction bases: 7. The CDR3 totals 16 residues.

This clonotype was seen many times. The chain employs TRBV2 and TRBJ1-2; a weak D match, TRBD1 (6 bases). Trimming cost V 7 bases and J 8 bases, with 14 bases left between them. The CDR3 consists of 12 residues. Looked up from germline, CDR1 is SNHLY and CDR2 is FYNNEI. The CDR3 loop reads CASTGHSSGYTF. In DNA form, the CDR3 reads TGTGCCAGCACGGGACATAGTTCCGGCTACACCTTC.

V usage is TRBV7-9 and J usage is TRBJ1-4, with D maybe TRBD1 (6 bases). In germline, CDR1 is SEHNR, CDR2 FQNEAQ (reference sequence). The CDR3 has 12 amino acids. Deletions cut 5 bases from V and 11 bases from J, with 12 bases between. The DNA for the CDR3 is TGTGCCAGCAGCCGAAAGGGGGACAAACTGTTTTTT. Amino acid sequence: CASSRKGDKLFF.

This chain uses TRBV6-1 with TRBJ2-7, with 10 bases matching TRBD2. The germline V gene encodes CDR1 MNHNS and CDR2 SASEGT. The junction had 6 bases not matched to a gene; V was cut back by 9 bases and J by 4 bases. The CDR3 has 13 amino acids. The CDR3 sequence is CAREAGGRYEQYF. CDR3 bases: TGTGCCAGAGAAGCGGGAGGGAGGTACGAGCAGTACTTC.

This clonotype was observed a single time. The chain carries TRBV5-4 and TRBJ2-7; D may be TRBD2 (7 bases). Germline CDR1 and CDR2: SGHNT and YYREEE (reference sequence). The CDR3 covers 15 residues. V was cut by 4 bases and J by 9 bases, with 23 bases left in between. Written as DNA, the CDR3 is TGTGCCAGCAGCCCGCCTGGTCGTCGGGGGGCAGTGCAGTACTTC. It translates to CASSPPGRRGAVQYF.

About this clonotype: A read error is possible here, since a much larger clone lies one base away. V usage is TRBV4-2 and J usage is TRBJ1-1; D is unclear. Trimming pared 4 bases from V and 5 bases from J, leaving 11 bases between. The CDR3 spans 13 residues. Germline V gene lookup returns CDR1 LGHNA and CDR2 YNFKEQ. Here the CDR3 reads CASSPHGLTEAFF. Written as DNA, the CDR3 is TGTGCCAGCAGCCCACATGGTTTGACTGAAGCTTTCTTT.

This clonotype was picked up many times. V is TRBV7-9 and J is TRBJ1-2; 10 nucleotides match TRBD1. After removal of 5 bases from V and 7 bases from J, the junction contained 10 bases not matched to a gene. Germline values: CDR1 SEHNR, CDR2 FQNEAQ (reference sequence). This CDR3 is built from 15 residues. The CDR3, as DNA: TGTGCCAGCAGCGATTACGGACAGGGGGTATTTGGCTACACCTTC. Translation gives CASSDYGQGVFGYTF. Looking up the rest from reference TRBV7-9 and TRBJ1-2 gives the full variable domain: DTGVSQNPRHKITKRGQNVTFRCDPISEHNRLYWYRQTLGQGPEFLTYFQNEAQLEKSRLLSDRFSAERPKGSFSTLEIQRTEQGDSAMYLCASSDYGQGVFGYTFGSGTRLTVV.

There are many counts of this clonotype. The gene calls are TRBV7-2 and TRBJ2-7; a weak D match, TRBD1 (6 bases). V lost 11 bases, J lost 2 bases, and 13 bases lay in between. The CDR3 is made up of 12 amino acids. Germline CDR1 reads SGHTA; CDR2 reads FQGNSA. The CDR3 loop is CASGTPTYEQYF. CDR3 DNA sequence: TGTGCCTCCGGGACACCTACCTACGAGCAGTACTTC.

The J gene is TRBJ2-5, the V gene TRBV20-1, with 8 positions matching TRBD2. Germline CDR1 and CDR2: DFQATT and SNEGSKA (reference sequence). The CDR3 is made up of 17 amino acids. Losses at the gene ends were 6 bases for V and 4 bases for J; bases not matched to a gene: 19. The CDR3 coding sequence is TGCAGTGCGGCGAGGATAGGTCGGGGGGGTGGGGGAGAGACCCAGTACTTC. It translates to CSAARIGRGGGGETQYF.

This clonotype showed up many times. The rearrangement uses TRBV10-3 and TRBJ1-1; D possibly corresponds to TRBD1 (6 bases). There are 14 residues in the CDR3. CDR1 and CDR2 (germline): ENHRY, SYGVKD. V lost 7 bases to trimming and J lost 8 bases, with 20 bases between them. The CDR3 nucleotides are TGTGCCATCAAAAGTGGAGGGGGATCGTCGGAAGCTTTCTTT. Translation gives CAIKSGGGSSEAFF.

The chain joins TRBV12-3 or TRBV12-4 to TRBJ1-6; possible D gene TRBD1, 5 bases. The V end was cut by 7 bases, the J end by 4 bases, with 20 bases between. CDR3 length equals 17 residues. CDR3 in amino acids: CASMGLDADYYNSPLHF. In DNA form, the CDR3 reads TGTGCCAGCATGGGACTGGACGCAGACTATTATAATTCACCCCTCCACTTT.